The rows below give T cell receptor beta chains drawn from one sample of a study. One entry per CDR3 protein results from TCRdb running MiXCR on the 5' RACE reads. This sample has about 42,000 distinct CDR3 sequences, with 25% to 35% found just once. Sequencing used tumor-infiltrating memory CD4+ T cells sorted from the breast tumor. The receptors here all came from a female donor with breast cancer. Both conserved end residues are part of each CDR3. The D gene is left open where the match is weak. Where a row states a size, it is once, few, many or the class of an expanded clone; other rows omit it.

j_call clone_size v_call d_call cdr3_aa cdr3_nt
TRBJ1-2 medium-sized TRBV4-1 TRBD1 CASSQTGGGYGYTF TGCGCCAGCAGCCAAACAGGGGGCGGCTATGGCTACACCTTC
TRBJ1-6 . TRBV6-2/TRBV6-3 . CASSYSGSNSPLHF TGTGCCAGCAGTTACTCGGGCAGCAATTCACCCCTCCACTTT
TRBJ1-6 . TRBV12-3/TRBV12-4 . CASSLTIEDSPFGSPLHF TGTGCCAGCAGTTTAACTATCGAGGACAGCCCCTTTGGATCACCCCTCCACTTT
TRBJ1-2 few TRBV5-5 TRBD1 CASSSDRGNYGYTF TGTGCCAGCAGTTCGGACAGGGGCAACTATGGCTACACCTTC
TRBJ2-7 . TRBV7-2 TRBD2 CASSLGASGVREQYF TGTGCCAGCAGCTTAGGGGCTAGCGGGGTCCGGGAGCAGTACTTC
TRBJ1-2 . TRBV4-1 . CASSQDRGYTVDGYTF TGCGCCAGCAGCCAAGATCGTGGATACACGGTGGATGGCTACACCTTC
TRBJ1-2 few TRBV20-1 . CSASYRQIFYGYTF TGCAGTGCTAGTTATCGACAGATCTTCTATGGCTACACCTTC
TRBJ1-2 . TRBV4-1 . CASSQVKGQILYGYTF TGCGCCAGCAGCCAAGTAAAAGGACAGATTCTATATGGCTACACCTTC
TRBJ2-1 many TRBV6-2/TRBV6-3 . CASSHPAYNEQFF TGTGCCAGCAGCCACCCTGCCTACAATGAGCAGTTCTTC
TRBJ2-4 . TRBV3-1 . CASREGGIQYF TGTGCCAGCAGGGAAGGGGGCATTCAGTACTTC
TRBJ1-1 . TRBV6-1 . CASSHRELNTEAFF TGTGCCAGCAGCCACAGGGAATTAAACACTGAAGCTTTCTTT
TRBJ1-4 . TRBV5-1 . CASSTGRAEKLFF TGCGCCAGCAGCACGGGCAGGGCTGAAAAACTGTTTTTT
TRBJ2-3 few TRBV28 TRBD2 CASKTSRYLASTDTQYF TGTGCCAGCAAGACTAGCAGATACCTTGCTAGCACAGATACGCAGTATTTT
TRBJ1-2 . TRBV29-1 . CSVEVPPRNYGYTF TGCAGCGTTGAGGTCCCACCGCGTAACTATGGCTACACCTTC
TRBJ1-1 . TRBV9 TRBD1 CASLDSLDRGMNTEAFF TGTGCCAGCCTCGACTCCCTGGACAGGGGCATGAACACTGAAGCTTTCTTT
TRBJ2-1 . TRBV12-3/TRBV12-4 TRBD2 CASSPAGGGNEQFF TGTGCCAGCAGTCCAGCGGGGGGAGGCAATGAGCAGTTCTTC
TRBJ2-5 . TRBV29-1 . CSVEERWKTQYF TGCAGCGTTGAAGAGCGGTGGAAGACCCAGTACTTC
TRBJ1-2 . TRBV7-9 TRBD1 CASSLGTGFGYTF TGTGCCAGCAGCTTAGGGACAGGGTTTGGCTACACCTTC
TRBJ2-3 . TRBV11-1 TRBD2 CASTKTGTMGTDTQYF TGTGCCAGCACTAAAACCGGGACTATGGGGACAGATACGCAGTATTTT
TRBJ1-5 many TRBV6-5 . CASSNSDSNQPQHF TGTGCCAGCAGTAACTCGGACAGCAATCAGCCCCAGCATTTT
TRBJ2-7 few TRBV2 . CASSLQTYEQYF TGTGCCAGCAGTCTTCAGACCTACGAGCAGTACTTC
TRBJ2-1 once TRBV6-2/TRBV6-3 TRBD1 CASGPTPDRRNEQFF TGTGCCAGCGGCCCCACCCCGGACAGGAGGAATGAGCAGTTCTTC
TRBJ2-7 . TRBV4-1 TRBD2 CASSRSSGRNHEQYF TGCGCCAGCAGCCGCTCTAGCGGGAGGAACCACGAGCAGTACTTC
TRBJ2-7 few TRBV5-1 TRBD2 CASSLERGVAREQYF TGCGCCAGCAGCTTGGAGCGGGGTGTGGCGCGCGAGCAGTACTTC
TRBJ2-6 . TRBV6-5 . CASSSLSSLWTNVLTF TGTGCCAGCAGCTCCCTCAGTTCCCTCTGGACCAACGTCCTGACTTTC
TRBJ1-4 . TRBV5-1 TRBD1 CASSLDLGQGPTNEKLFF TGCGCCAGCAGCTTGGATTTGGGACAGGGCCCAACTAATGAAAAACTGTTTTTT
TRBJ1-2 . TRBV7-9 . CASSLGGRGYTF TGTGCCAGCAGCTTGGGCGGGCGGGGCTACACCTTC
TRBJ2-1 once TRBV5-4 . CASSEVSVNEQFF TGTGCCAGCAGCGAGGTGTCGGTGAATGAGCAGTTCTTC
TRBJ2-7 . TRBV5-1 . CASSPDTSDEQYF TGCGCCAGCAGCCCGGACACATCGGACGAGCAGTACTTC
TRBJ2-2 few TRBV12-3/TRBV12-4 TRBD2 CASSLLAGASGELFF TGTGCCAGCAGTTTACTAGCGGGAGCCTCCGGGGAGCTGTTTTTT
TRBJ1-5 few TRBV15 . CATSRVTGLLHQPQHF TGTGCCACCAGCAGGGTCACGGGCCTTCTCCATCAGCCCCAGCATTTT
TRBJ1-5 . TRBV5-1 TRBD1 CASSNGQEDQPQHF TGCGCCAGCAGCAACGGACAGGAGGATCAGCCCCAGCATTTT
TRBJ2-1 . TRBV28 TRBD2 CASSFPLQAGAYNEQFF TGTGCCAGCAGTTTCCCCCTCCAAGCGGGAGCCTACAATGAGCAGTTCTTC
TRBJ1-1 . TRBV6-5 . CASRGSEAFF TGTGCCAGCAGGGGTTCGGAAGCTTTCTTT
TRBJ2-1 . TRBV24-1 TRBD2 CATSDPTSGGYNEQFF TGTGCCACCAGTGATCCCACTAGCGGGGGATACAATGAGCAGTTCTTC
TRBJ2-7 . TRBV20-1 . CSAMTVESSYEQYF TGCAGTGCTATGACAGTCGAGAGCTCCTACGAGCAGTACTTC
TRBJ1-2 many TRBV6-2/TRBV6-3 . CASSQLRQRYGYTF TGTGCCAGCAGCCAACTGCGACAGCGCTATGGCTACACCTTC
TRBJ2-1 . TRBV6-5 . CATTQGDEQFF TGTGCCACTACACAGGGCGATGAGCAGTTCTTC
TRBJ2-1 . TRBV7-2 . CASSFVHEQFF TGTGCCAGCAGCTTTGTCCATGAGCAGTTCTTC
TRBJ2-3 few TRBV5-1 TRBD2 CASTLAGDRTDTQYF TGCGCCAGCACCCTAGCGGGAGATCGAACAGATACGCAGTATTTT
TRBJ1-6 . TRBV20-1 . CSTILDSPLHF TGCAGTACAATTCTCGATTCACCCCTCCACTTT
TRBJ1-2 . TRBV25-1 . CASSEYLAAGGGYTF TGTGCCAGCAGTGAATATCTTGCGGCCGGAGGTGGCTACACCTTC
TRBJ2-2 few TRBV29-1 . CSVEKGWTGELFF TGCAGCGTTGAGAAGGGATGGACCGGGGAGCTGTTTTTT
TRBJ1-1 . TRBV27 . CASSLGQGPEAFF TGTGCCAGCAGTTTAGGGCAGGGTCCTGAAGCTTTCTTT
TRBJ1-1 once TRBV12-3/TRBV12-4 . CASSLWGSTEAFF TGTGCCAGCAGTTTGTGGGGGAGCACTGAAGCTTTCTTT